The 5 T cell receptor beta chains reported below all come from one sample, sequenced in a study of CD8 T cells in Susac syndrome. The RNA input was 0.5 to 1 ug, and it was reverse transcribed with random hexamers. From the immunoSEQ multiplex PCR reads, TCRdb called clonotypes with MiXCR, one entry per CDR3 protein. The sample has roughly 170,000 distinct CDR3 sequences; approximately 94% are singletons. The source material was CD4+ T cells from PBMCs. These receptors originate from a human donor with multiple sclerosis.

This chain's CDR3 is CASSGSPDRADSPLHF. The DNA for the CDR3 is TGTGCCAGCAGCGGGAGCCCCGACAGAGCGGATTCACCCCTCCACTTT. The genes are TRBV9 and TRBJ1-6; D possibly corresponds to TRBD1 (5 bases). V lost 3 bases and J lost 8, with 18 bases in between. This CDR3 comprises 16 residues. Germline assignment: CDR1 SGDLS and CDR2 YYNGEE.

The rearrangement links TRBV3-1 to TRBJ2-7, with TRBD2 as a possible D gene (7 bases). Germline-derived CDR1 and CDR2 are LGHDT and YNNKEL (reference sequence). V was shortened by 1 base and J by 2 bases, with 15 bases between the two germline ends. This CDR3 region has 16 residues. The CDR3 protein is CASSQGLGGGTYEQYF. CDR3 bases: TGTGCCAGCAGCCAAGGACTAGGGGGGGGTACCTACGAGCAGTACTTC.

This rearrangement joins TRBV9 to TRBJ2-7, with TRBD1 matching 10 bases. CDR1 and CDR2 (germline): SGDLS, YYNGEE. V lost 0 bases to trimming and J lost 3 bases; unmatched junction nucleotides: 6. This CDR3 has 16 residues. Here the CDR3 DNA reads TGTGCCAGCAGCGTAGGGGGGACAGGGGCAATCTACGAGCAGTACTTC. Its translation is CASSVGGTGAIYEQYF.

The chain is built from TRBV20-1 and TRBJ2-5; D call uncertain. V was trimmed by 4 bases and J by 6 bases, leaving 6 bases between them. The CDR3 sequence is 10 residues long. In germline, CDR1 is DFQATT, CDR2 SNEGSKA (reference sequence). The CDR3 sequence is CSATGQTQYF. In DNA form, the CDR3 reads TGCAGTGCTACTGGCCAGACCCAGTACTTC.

J is TRBJ1-5 and V is TRBV29-1; the match to TRBD1 covers 8 bases. Germline V gene sequence: CDR1 SQVTM, CDR2 ANQGSEA. This CDR3 has 13 amino acids. V was pared by 6 bases and J by 6 bases, with 7 bases of the junction left unmatched. The CDR3 DNA is TGCAGCGTATCCGGACAGGGAGGTCAGCCCCAGCATTTT. Its translation is CSVSGQGGQPQHF.